The present T cell receptor (beta chain) was sequenced within a study of memory CD4+ T cells and cytomegalovirus serostatus. Assay used: immunoSEQ multiplex PCR; TCRdb lists only in-frame clones, some missing. In the table there are 35,000 to 50,000 clones, over 70% of which are singletons. This CDR3 is 15 amino acids long. Germline CDR1 and CDR2: LGHNT and FRNRAP. Between the trimmed V and J ends, which lost 0 bases and 4 bases, there was a span of 13 bases. Single viable CD3+CD4+CD8-CD45RO+ cells were sorted as the memory CD4+ T cells. Source material: memory CD4+ T cells from blood. The V gene is TRBV12-5, the J gene TRBJ2-7; D is possibly TRBD2 (6 bases). This clonotype was obtained from an adult in good health and CMV-seronegative. The CDR3 loop is CASGLVHGGFYEQYF. CDR3 DNA sequence: TGTGCTAGTGGTTTGGTACATGGGGGGTTTTACGAGCAGTACTTC.